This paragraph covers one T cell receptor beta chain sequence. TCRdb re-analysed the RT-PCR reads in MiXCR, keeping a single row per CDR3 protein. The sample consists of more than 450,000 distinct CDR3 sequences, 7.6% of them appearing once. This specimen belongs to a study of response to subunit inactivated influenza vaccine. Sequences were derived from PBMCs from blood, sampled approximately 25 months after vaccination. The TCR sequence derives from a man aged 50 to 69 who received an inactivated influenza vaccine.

CDR3 residues: CASTSGGVNEQFF. The CDR3 DNA reads TGTGCCAGCACGAGCGGGGGCGTTAATGAGCAGTTCTTC. The J gene is TRBJ2-1, the V gene TRBV5-6; 8 bases align to TRBD2. The trim removed 6 bases at V and 7 bases at J, leaving 6 bases unmatched. The germline CDR1 and CDR2 sequences are SGHDT and YYEEEE. The CDR3 has 13 residues.